The 26 T cell receptor beta chains below come from one sample, sequenced in a study of CD8 T cells in Susac syndrome. An input of about 0.5 to 1 ug of RNA was subjected to reverse transcription using random hexamers. TCRdb passed the immunoSEQ multiplex PCR reads through MiXCR, listing each CDR3 protein once. This sample has over 120,000 distinct CDR3 sequences; 85% to 95% occur once, and the top ten carry 0.14%. The sample consisted of CD4+ T cells from PBMCs. All receptors come from a human donor with Susac syndrome.

The chain is built from TRBV6-4 and TRBJ2-5; 15 bases match TRBD2. This CDR3 is built from 15 residues. Losses at the gene ends were 8 bases for V and 5 bases for J; bases not matched to a gene: 6. Germline-derived CDR1 and CDR2 are MRHNA and SNTAGT. The CDR3 loop reads CASEPGLAGGETQYF. The CDR3 nucleotides read TGTGCCAGCGAACCTGGACTAGCGGGAGGGGAGACCCAGTACTTC.

The sample holds one count of this clonotype. The chain has TRBV27 and TRBJ2-7; D possibly corresponds to TRBD1 (6 bases). CDR1 and CDR2 (germline): MNHEY, SMNVEV (reference sequence). The CDR3 is 15 amino acids. Trimming cost V 4 bases and J 3 bases, with 16 bases left between them. The CDR3 DNA follows: TGTGCCAGCAGTTCCAGGGGATTTGGAGGCTACGAGCAGTACTTC. Its protein product is CASSSRGFGGYEQYF.

The chain uses TRBV7-9 and TRBJ2-1, with D uncertain. The CDR3 has 14 residues. Germline values: CDR1 SEHNR, CDR2 FQNEAQ (reference sequence). The V gene lost 5 bases and the J gene lost 4 bases, with 12 bases spanning the gap. CDR3 sequence (DNA): TGTGCCAGCAGCCCCGCGTTGTTGTACAATGAGCAGTTCTTC. The encoded protein is CASSPALLYNEQFF.

This chain joins TRBV6-6 and TRBJ1-2, with D uncertain. Germline loops: CDR1 MNHNY, CDR2 SVGAGI (reference sequence). The length of the CDR3 is 13 residues. V shed 5 bases and J shed 4 bases, with 11 bases lying between them. CDR3 in amino acids: CASSQASIYGYTF. DNA of the CDR3: TGTGCCAGCAGTCAGGCCTCAATCTATGGCTACACCTTC.

The chain carries TRBV6-6 and TRBJ1-4; D may be TRBD1 (5 bases). Germline V lookup: CDR1 MNHNY, CDR2 SVGAGI (reference sequence). The length of the CDR3 is 15 residues. V was trimmed by 0 bases and J by 4 bases, leaving 9 bases between them. The CDR3 is CASSYSGGDNEKLFF. CDR3 DNA sequence: TGTGCCAGCAGTTACTCGGGAGGGGATAATGAAAAACTGTTTTTT.

This clonotype was seen a single time. The gene calls are TRBV18 and TRBJ2-4, with 8 bases that match TRBD1. The CDR3 is made up of 15 amino acids. Trimming cost V 3 bases and J 6 bases; bases outside gene matches: 7. Germline V gene data show CDR1 as KGHSH and CDR2 as LQKENI. CDR3 nucleotide sequence: TGTGCCAGCTCACCCGGGACAGGACCAGGAAACATTCAGTACTTC. It codes for CASSPGTGPGNIQYF.

The chain links TRBV3-1 to TRBJ1-5; D is undetermined. Germline CDR1 and CDR2: LGHDT and YNNKEL (reference sequence). V was cut by 5 bases and J by 3 bases, with 17 bases left in between. The CDR3 has 16 residues. Here the CDR3 reads CASSSPVHGYNQPQHF. The CDR3 nucleotides read TGTGCCAGCAGCTCTCCGGTACACGGCTACAATCAGCCCCAGCATTTT.

In nucleotides, the CDR3 is TGCAGTGCAGGACGGAGGGAGACCCAGTACTTC. Residues: CSAGRRETQYF. The chain employs TRBV20-1 and TRBJ2-5; tentatively, D is TRBD2 (5 bases). CDR1 and CDR2 (germline): DFQATT, SNEGSKA (reference sequence). This CDR3 region has 11 residues. V gave up 6 bases and J gave up 5 bases, with 10 bases separating them.

The V gene is TRBV7-9, the J gene TRBJ2-7, with TRBD1 as a possible D gene (7 bases). Germline-derived CDR1 and CDR2 are SEHNR and FQNEAQ (reference sequence). The CDR3 is 14 residues long. Trimming removed 6 bases from V and 3 bases from J, with 15 bases in between. This chain's CDR3 is CASSPSGGFYEQYF. CDR3 bases: TGTGCCAGCAGTCCCTCAGGGGGGTTCTACGAGCAGTACTTC.

The chain recombines TRBV5-4 with TRBJ1-2; D call uncertain. The length of the CDR3 is 13 residues. Germline-derived CDR1 and CDR2 are SGHNT and YYREEE (reference sequence). V was cut by 3 bases and J by 3 bases, with 9 bases left in between. CDR3 bases: TGTGCCAGCAGCTCGATCCGCCACTATGGCTACACCTTC. Translation gives CASSSIRHYGYTF. Combining the CDR3 with reference TRBV5-4 and TRBJ1-2 gives the whole variable domain ETGVTQSPTHLIKTRGQQVTLRCSSQSGHNTVSWYQQALGQGPQFIFQYYREEENGRGNFPPRFSGLQFPNYSSELNVNALELDDSALYLCASSSIRHYGYTFGSGTRLTVV.

The genes are TRBV5-1 and TRBJ2-2, with 12 nucleotides matching TRBD1. Per the germline V gene, CDR1 is SGHRS and CDR2 is YFSETQ. V dropped 4 bases and J dropped 4; count of bases not matched to a gene: 5. CDR3 length equals 16 residues. For the CDR3, the DNA is TGCGCCAGCAGCGTGGGACAGGGGGCCCTCACCGGGGAGCTGTTTTTT. Protein: CASSVGQGALTGELFF.

The CDR3 spells CASSLDRVETQYF. The CDR3 DNA reads as TGTGCCAGCAGCTTAGACAGGGTTGAGACCCAGTACTTC. The chain couples TRBV7-8 to TRBJ2-5; possibly TRBD1 for D (6 bases). V gave up 1 base and J gave up 5 bases, with 8 bases separating them. Per germline, CDR1 SGHVS and CDR2 FQNEAQ. The CDR3 length is 13 residues.

The rearrangement uses TRBV14 and TRBJ1-4; 8 bases align to TRBD1. Germline values: CDR1 SGHDN, CDR2 FVKESK. This CDR3 comprises 13 residues. Germline trimming cut 4 bases from V and 7 bases from J; bases unmatched to any gene: 2. DNA of the CDR3: TGTGCCAGCAGCCCACAGGGGGGTGAAAAACTGTTTTTT. It is translated as CASSPQGGEKLFF.

The V call is TRBV5-6, the J call TRBJ2-2; tentatively, D is TRBD1 (5 bases). The V end was cut by 4 bases, the J end by 6 bases, with 10 bases between. This CDR3 comprises 13 residues. Germline CDR1 and CDR2: SGHDT and YYEEEE. As DNA, the CDR3 is TGTGCCAGCAGCGGCGCCAGGGCCGGGGAGCTGTTTTTT. Translation: CASSGARAGELFF.

V is TRBV10-1 and J is TRBJ1-5; 7 bases fit TRBD1. Germline CDR1 WNHNN, CDR2 SYGVQD (reference sequence). There are 13 residues in the CDR3. V was pared by 7 bases and J by 7 bases, with 7 bases of the junction left unmatched. Here the CDR3 reads CASKTGVEQPQHF. The CDR3, as DNA: TGCGCCAGCAAAACAGGGGTGGAGCAGCCCCAGCATTTT.

CDR3 DNA sequence: TGTGCCAGCAGTGTTCGATTACAGGGGGGCGAGCAGTACTTC. This sequence encodes CASSVRLQGGEQYF. The genes are TRBV25-1 and TRBJ2-7, with 8 bases matching TRBD1. The CDR3 loop spans 14 amino acids. The germline V gene encodes CDR1 MGHDK and CDR2 SYGVNS. After removal of 4 bases from V and 6 bases from J, the junction contained 8 bases not matched to a gene.

The rearrangement joins TRBV21-1 to TRBJ1-5; the D call of TRBD1 is as the table states it, not checked on the DNA. TRBV21-1 is marked as a pseudogene. The CDR3 is made up of 16 amino acids. The CDR3 DNA is TGTGCCAGCAGCACGGGGGGACCTGGGGGTAATCAGCCCCAGCATTTT. Its translation: CASSTGGPGGNQPQHF.

The J gene is TRBJ1-1, the V gene TRBV10-3; D possibly corresponds to TRBD1 (5 bases). The CDR3 length is 14 residues. V was pared by 6 bases and J by 2 bases, with 13 bases between. Germline CDR1 and CDR2: ENHRY and SYGVKD. CDR3 in DNA: TGTGCCATCAGGAAGGGAGGGGATAACACTGAAGCTTTCTTT. Translated: CAIRKGGDNTEAFF.

This chain connects TRBV30 to TRBJ1-1; D unresolved. This CDR3 is 13 amino acids long. Trimming shortened V by 2 bases and J by 10 bases, and 17 bases separated the two germline ends. The V gene's germline CDR1 is GTSNPN and CDR2 SVGIG (reference sequence). DNA for the CDR3: TGTGCCTGGAGTTGGGAATTTGGGAGCGGAGCTTTCTTT. Translation gives CAWSWEFGSGAFF.

The rearrangement links TRBV27 to TRBJ2-1, with TRBD2 matching 8 bases. Germline-derived CDR1 and CDR2 are MNHEY and SMNVEV (reference sequence). The junction had 9 bases not matched to a gene; V was cut back by 2 bases and J by 3 bases. There are 17 residues in the CDR3. As DNA, the CDR3 is TGTGCCAGCAGTTTAGGACGCGGGGGGCCCCTCTACAATGAGCAGTTCTTC. Its translation is CASSLGRGGPLYNEQFF.

The rearrangement uses TRBV2 and TRBJ2-3; tentative D call: TRBD2 (6 bases). CDR3 size: 13 residues. Germline CDR1 and CDR2: SNHLY and FYNNEI. V was cut by 7 bases and J by 4 bases, with 12 bases left in between. The CDR3 region has the DNA TGTGCCAGCACCCAGGACTATTCAGATACGCAGTATTTT. Its translation: CASTQDYSDTQYF.

This chain joins TRBV30 and TRBJ1-2; unclear D gene. Germline lookup yields CDR1 GTSNPN and CDR2 SVGIG (reference sequence). The CDR3 covers 14 residues. V lost 0 bases to trimming and J lost 4 bases, with 12 bases between them. In DNA form, the CDR3 reads TGTGCCTGGAGTGTACGTGGCAGCGTCTATGGCTACACCTTC. Translation gives CAWSVRGSVYGYTF.

The count of this clonotype is one. The chain has TRBV29-1 and TRBJ1-1; D remains unclear. Trimming shortened V by 6 bases and J by 1 base, and 3 bases separated the two germline ends. CDR1 SQVTM and CDR2 ANQGSEA come from the germline V gene. The CDR3 covers 10 residues. The chain's CDR3 is CSVGNTEAFF. The CDR3 bases are TGCAGCGTGGGGAACACTGAAGCTTTCTTT.

The chain employs TRBV27 and TRBJ1-2; 7 nucleotides align to TRBD1. After removal of 0 bases from V and 5 bases from J, the junction contained 9 bases not matched to a gene. The CDR3 is 16 amino acids. The V gene's germline CDR1 is MNHEY and CDR2 SMNVEV (reference sequence). CDR3 region: CASSLSGQGVLYGYTF. The CDR3 DNA sequence: TGTGCCAGCAGTTTATCGGGTCAGGGGGTATTATATGGCTACACCTTC.

This chain uses TRBV12-5 with TRBJ2-1, with D unclear. V shed 5 bases and J shed 9 bases, with 17 bases lying between them. The CDR3 length is 14 residues. Germline-derived CDR1 and CDR2 are LGHNT and FRNRAP. The DNA of the CDR3 is TGTGCTAGTGGTCCAATTGACCCCTCTTCTGAGCAGTTCTTC. Residues: CASGPIDPSSEQFF.

The chain joins TRBV5-1 to TRBJ2-1; D may match TRBD1 or TRBD2 (7 bases each). Germline V gene sequence: CDR1 SGHRS, CDR2 YFSETQ. This CDR3 region has 16 residues. Trimming stripped 0 bases from V and 5 bases from J, with 15 bases between. CDR3: CASSLDGRGGHNEQFF. CDR3 in DNA: TGCGCCAGCAGCTTGGACGGCAGGGGGGGGCACAATGAGCAGTTCTTC.